This T cell receptor (beta chain) was observed in a study of blood T cell repertoires in COVID-19. About the study: Samples came from the United States, Italy and Spain, spanning acute and convalescent COVID-19. From T cells, B-cell-depleted T cells, or PBMCs came the material, which was cDNA or gDNA.

V lost 2 bases, J lost 2 bases, and 6 bases stayed unmatched. The germline V gene encodes CDR1 MNHNY and CDR2 SVGAGI (reference sequence). The CDR3 runs 15 residues. TCRdb's table, derived via immunoSEQ multiplex PCR, lists solely in-frame clones and lacks some. The sample includes 85,000 or so clones, roughly 85% of them seen just once. The sequencing sample was made of peripheral blood. The clonotype was recovered from a man in his fifties with active or convalescent COVID-19. The chain uses TRBV6-6 and TRBJ2-7; 7 nucleotides agree with TRBD1. The CDR3 nucleotides are TGTGCCAGCAGTTACCCGGACAGGCCGACCTACGAGCAGTACTTC. Translation: CASSYPDRPTYEQYF.